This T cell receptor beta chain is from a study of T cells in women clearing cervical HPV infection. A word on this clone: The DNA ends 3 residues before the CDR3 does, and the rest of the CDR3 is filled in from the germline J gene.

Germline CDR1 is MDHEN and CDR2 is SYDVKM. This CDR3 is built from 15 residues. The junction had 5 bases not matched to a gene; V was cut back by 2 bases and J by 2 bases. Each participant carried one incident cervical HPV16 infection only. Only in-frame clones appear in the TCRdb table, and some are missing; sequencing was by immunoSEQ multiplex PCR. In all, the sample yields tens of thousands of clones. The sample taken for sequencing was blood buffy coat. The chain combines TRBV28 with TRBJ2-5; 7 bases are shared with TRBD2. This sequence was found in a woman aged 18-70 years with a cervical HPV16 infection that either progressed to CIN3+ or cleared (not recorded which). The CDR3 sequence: CASSLASGLQETQYF. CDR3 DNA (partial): TGTGCCAGCAGTTTAGCTAGCGGATTGCAAGAGACC.